A selection of T cell receptor beta chains follows, all from one sample in a study of cytomegalovirus exposure and HLA in healthy donors. Generated by immunoSEQ multiplex PCR, the TCRdb table keeps only in-frame clones and is missing some. The sample contains roughly 120,000 clones, 70% to 90% of which appear only once. The sample was PBMCs. The receptors stem from a woman younger than 45 in good health and CMV-seropositive. Both conserved end residues are part of each CDR3.

TRBV7-9,TRBJ1-2,CASSPQGIGYTF
TRBV6-5,TRBJ1-6,CASSSTGFNSPLHF
TRBV19,TRBJ2-6,CASSILELMSSGANVLTF
TRBV25-1,TRBJ2-1,CASSPLGRGNEQFF
TRBV28,TRBJ2-2,CASSSPGTGDTGELFF
TRBV7-2,TRBJ2-5,CASSFTSGSETQYF
TRBV11-1,TRBJ2-1,CASSNQGGQFF
TRBV6-1,TRBJ2-7,CASSRGQGGNEQYF
TRBV9,TRBJ2-1,CASSSRSSGGSYNEQFF
TRBV29-1,TRBJ1-1,CSVGAKVNTEAFF
TRBV7-9,TRBJ2-1,CASSLGAGQGIDEQFF
TRBV2,TRBJ2-4,CASSEALGVRDIQYF
TRBV6-4,TRBJ2-2,CASSDEGGGTGELFF
TRBV13,TRBJ2-5,CASSLDSTQYF
TRBV19,TRBJ2-1,CASSTFGEQFF
TRBV25-1,TRBJ2-1,CASSYGTGGHEQFF
TRBV5-4,TRBJ2-3,CASSLARVGADTQYF
TRBV10-3,TRBJ2-7,CAISLMGQNYEQYF
TRBV5-6,TRBJ1-1,CASSLGGNTEAFF
TRBV13,TRBJ2-3,CASSPTTSGGGSDTQYF
TRBV5-1,TRBJ2-2,CASSLGKGAVATGELFF
TRBV4-1,TRBJ2-5,CASSQPGTGSQETQYF
TRBV4-3,TRBJ1-5,CASSLREGHQPQHF
TRBV9,TRBJ2-7,CASSVGLDHEQYF
TRBV25-1,TRBJ1-1,CASSDGGTAFF
TRBV7-2,TRBJ2-5,CASSSRTGKEETQYF
TRBV19,TRBJ1-5,CASSIRGALALGNQPQHF
TRBV5-5,TRBJ2-1,CASSWGAGYNEQFF
TRBV10-3,TRBJ1-1,CATDERQDNTEAFF
TRBV4-2,TRBJ2-5,CASSRSSGDSQETQYF
TRBV21-1,TRBJ1-6,CASSKKDSAVRTLHF
TRBV27,TRBJ2-1,CASSPSWQGGNEQFF
TRBV7-9,TRBJ2-7,CASSHGVAGNYEQYF
TRBV9,TRBJ2-1,CASSVTSSYNEQFF
TRBV4-3,TRBJ1-4,CASSLYLELEYNEKLFF
TRBV5-4,TRBJ2-7,CASSHIHKEQYF
TRBV10-3,TRBJ1-1,CAISEPGQSNTEAFF
TRBV29-1,TRBJ2-1,CSYSGGSYNEQFF
TRBV7-2,TRBJ2-7,CASSSGTGDYEQYF
TRBV4-2,TRBJ2-1,CASSRRDRGLDEQFF